This T cell receptor (beta chain) was recorded in a study of cytotoxic CD8 clonotypes in ibrutinib-treated CLL. Depth targeted 1 in 200,000 to 1 in 1 million T cells, averaging 10x coverage per clonotype. TCRdb keeps only in-frame clones here, not all; method: immunoSEQ multiplex PCR. The sample holds 35,000 to 45,000 clones, roughly 45% seen once. The CDR3 covers 14 residues. V lost 3 bases to trimming and J lost 4 bases; unmatched junction nucleotides: 4. Germline CDR1 reads SGHRS; CDR2 reads YFSETQ. Study-wide results and caveats: Progressing and sustained-remission patients had different sampling times.

This clone turned up a few times. Its antigen remains unidentified. The clonotype was recovered from a human donor with chronic lymphocytic leukemia. The rearrangement uses TRBV5-1 and TRBJ1-1; 9 bases fit TRBD1. The material sequenced was PBMCs, taken before ibrutinib treatment. For the CDR3, the DNA is TGCGCCAGCAGCTCCCTGACAGGGGGCACTGAAGCTTTCTTT. The encoded protein is CASSSLTGGTEAFF. Using reference TRBV5-1 and TRBJ1-1 for the parts outside the CDR3, the full variable domain is KAGVTQTPRYLIKTRGQQVTLSCSPISGHRSVSWYQQTPGQGLQFLFEYFSETQRNKGNFPGRFSGRQFSNSRSEMNVSTLELGDSALYLCASSSLTGGTEAFFGQGTRLTVV.